This is a list of T cell receptor beta chains from one sample in a study of early T cells in non-severe SARS-CoV-2 infection. TCRdb re-analysed the 5' RACE reads in MiXCR, keeping a single row per CDR3 protein. Among tens of thousands of distinct CDR3 sequences listed, roughly 8.8% were seen once. Sample: whole blood. The receptors were sampled from an adult who was a healthcare worker with PCR-confirmed SARS-CoV-2 infection or an uninfected control (not recorded which). CDR3s include the opening cysteine and the closing phenylalanine or tryptophan. A D gene is named only where the DNA matches it firmly. The listing skips clone size in some rows; elsewhere it reads once, few, many or a size class.

D	size	V	J	CDR3	DNA
NA	few	TRBV20-1	TRBJ2-1	CSASILARSYNEQFF	TGCAGTGCTAGTATCCTAGCGCGGTCCTACAATGAGCAGTTCTTC
NA	many	TRBV10-3	TRBJ2-3	CAIASGSTDTQYF	TGTGCCATCGCAAGCGGGAGCACAGATACGCAGTATTTT
NA	many	TRBV20-1	TRBJ2-7	CSAMSSSGPYEQYF	TGCAGTGCTATGAGCTCCTCGGGCCCCTACGAGCAGTACTTC
NA	few	TRBV5-5	TRBJ2-1	CASSLGPSLYNEQFF	TGTGCCAGCAGCTTGGGCCCGTCTCTCTACAATGAGCAGTTCTTC
TRBD2	many	TRBV9	TRBJ2-5	CASSGVAGVMETQYF	TGTGCCAGCAGCGGGGTAGCGGGAGTTATGGAGACCCAGTACTTC
TRBD2	NA	TRBV3-1	TRBJ2-2	CASSGRTSGNTGELFF	TGTGCCAGCAGCGGCAGGACTAGCGGGAACACCGGGGAGCTGTTTTTT
NA	NA	TRBV6-1	TRBJ2-7	CASSDLAGFRGEQYF	TGTGCCAGCAGTGACCTGGCGGGATTTCGGGGGGAGCAGTACTTC
TRBD1	many	TRBV6-2/TRBV6-3	TRBJ1-5	CATSNRGFQPQHF	TGTGCCACCAGCAACAGGGGGTTTCAGCCCCAGCATTTT
TRBD2	many	TRBV5-6	TRBJ2-1	CASSRTSGDYNEQFF	TGTGCCAGCAGCAGGACTAGCGGGGACTACAATGAGCAGTTCTTC
NA	NA	TRBV3-1	TRBJ1-1	CASSQGIRPTEAFF	TGTGCCAGCAGCCAAGGGATAAGGCCCACTGAAGCTTTCTTT
TRBD2	few	TRBV4-2	TRBJ2-7	CASSQDHLADAYEQYF	TGTGCCAGCAGCCAAGATCACCTAGCGGATGCCTACGAGCAGTACTTC
TRBD2	many	TRBV29-1	TRBJ2-7	CSVEELAGVMYEQYF	TGCAGCGTTGAAGAACTAGCGGGAGTAATGTACGAGCAGTACTTC
TRBD1	many	TRBV3-1	TRBJ1-1	CASSQATPTGDADF	TGTGCCAGCAGCCAAGCAACGCCGACAGGGGACGCCGATTTT
NA	many	TRBV5-6	TRBJ2-7	CASSLFGTYSYEQYF	TGTGCCAGCAGCTTATTCGGGACCTACTCCTACGAGCAGTACTTC
TRBD2	NA	TRBV11-2	TRBJ2-5	CASSSILAGGGETQYF	TGTGCCAGCAGCTCCATCCTAGCGGGAGGGGGTGAGACCCAGTACTTC
TRBD2	NA	TRBV4-1	TRBJ2-7	CASSQGRTSASYEQYF	TGCGCCAGCAGCCAAGGACGGACTAGCGCCTCCTACGAGCAGTACTTC